This T cell receptor (beta chain) was sequenced during a study of control samples from healthy donors and cancer patients. The table came from immunoSEQ multiplex PCR; TCRdb's copy has only in-frame clones and leaves some out. The repertoire includes some 150,000 clones, over 90% of them detected once, and just over 1% sits in the top ten. The V and J ends lost 3 bases and 2 bases, in that order; junction bases with no gene match: 3. This CDR3 contains 15 residues. The V gene's germline CDR1 is KGHSH and CDR2 LQKENI. J is TRBJ1-3 and V is TRBV18, with 8 bases fitting TRBD1. The sample comprised blood. The TCR comes from a woman aged 25-40 years in good health. Here the CDR3 DNA reads TGTGCCAGCTCACCGGACAGGGCGACTGGAAACACCATATATTTT. Its translation: CASSPDRATGNTIYF. The variable domain in full, with the rest retrieved from reference TRBV18 and TRBJ1-3, is NAGVMQNPRHLVRRRGQEARLRCSPMKGHSHVYWYRQLPEEGLKFMVYLQKENIIDESGMPKERFSAEFPKEGPSILRIQQVVRGDSAAYFCASSPDRATGNTIYFGEGSWLTVV.